These 14 T cell receptor beta chains share one sample of origin, sequenced in a study of blood T cell repertoires in COVID-19. Sequencing used immunoSEQ multiplex PCR; TCRdb keeps in-frame clones, though not all of them. The table has more than 85,000 clones, approximately 90% seen once; the top ten hold more than 4.5%. The source material was peripheral blood. These receptor sequences come from a human donor in a cohort sampled during active COVID-19.

This clone appeared a few times. The rearrangement links TRBV6-5 to TRBJ2-5, with a possible D match to TRBD1 (5 bases). The CDR3 runs to 13 residues. Germline V gene sequence: CDR1 MNHEY, CDR2 SVGAGI. V was trimmed by 7 bases and J by 2 bases, leaving 11 bases between them. The CDR3 reads CASTRGWQETQYF. Written as DNA, the CDR3 is TGTGCCAGCACTAGGGGATGGCAAGAGACCCAGTACTTC.

The chain has TRBV23-1 and TRBJ2-1; 9 bases are shared with TRBD1. TRBV23-1 counts as an open reading frame of uncertain function. The CDR3 has 17 amino acids. Trimming took 7 bases from V and 7 from J; bases not matched to a gene: 17. The CDR3 coding sequence is TGCGCCAGCACCTCCCCCAGGGGGACAGGGATATCTAATGAGCAGTTCTTC. It specifies CASTSPRGTGISNEQFF.

The chain employs TRBV7-6 and TRBJ2-5; D call uncertain. This CDR3 is 12 amino acids long. The ends were cut back, 4 bases at V and 5 bases at J, with 8 bases in the middle. Germline V CDR1 and CDR2: SGHVS, FNYEAQ. For the CDR3, the DNA is TGTGCCAGCAGCTCCCAGGCGGAGACCCAGTACTTC. It yields the protein CASSSQAETQYF.

The chain links TRBV11-3 to TRBJ1-1; possibly TRBD1 for D (5 bases). CDR1 is SGHNT, CDR2 YENEEA, per germline. Deletions cut 4 bases from V and 7 bases from J, with 10 bases between. The CDR3 loop spans 12 amino acids. The DNA of the CDR3 is TGTGCCAGCAGCTCCGACGGGGGTGAAGCTTTCTTT. Translating gives CASSSDGGEAFF. Complete variable domain (other parts from reference TRBV11-3 and TRBJ1-1): EAGVVQSPRYKIIEKKQPVAFWCNPISGHNTLYWYLQNLGQGPELLIRYENEEAVDDSQLPKDRFSAERLKGVDSTLKIQPAELGDSAVYLCASSSDGGEAFFGQGTRLTVV.

V gene TRBV6-4 combines with J gene TRBJ2-7, with 9 bases lining up with TRBD2. V was pared by 4 bases and J by 2 bases, with 3 bases of the junction left unmatched. Germline CDR1 MRHNA, CDR2 SNTAGT. The CDR3 length is 14 residues. CDR3 coding DNA: TGTGCCAGCAGTGGCGGGGGGGCTACCTACGAGCAGTACTTC. Translation gives CASSGGGATYEQYF.

V is TRBV6-6 and J is TRBJ1-2; TRBD1 matches at 7 bases. The CDR3 contains 15 residues. V dropped 6 bases and J dropped 4; count of bases not matched to a gene: 11. Germline V CDR1 and CDR2: MNHNY, SVGAGI (reference sequence). The DNA of the CDR3 is TGTGCCAGCAGGGCCGGGACAGTCGGGCTCTATGGCTACACCTTC. As protein: CASRAGTVGLYGYTF.

The V and J genes are TRBV28 and TRBJ2-3; D is undetermined. The CDR3 is 13 residues long. V lost 5 bases and J lost 0, with 6 bases in between. Per the germline V gene, CDR1 is MDHEN and CDR2 is SYDVKM. The CDR3 DNA sequence: TGTGCCAGCAGTCCACTGAGCACAGATACGCAGTATTTT. Protein: CASSPLSTDTQYF.

The CDR3 region has the DNA TGCGCCAGCAGCTTGGGACTGATCAATTCACCCCTCCACTTT. Its translation is CASSLGLINSPLHF. The chain employs TRBV5-1 and TRBJ1-6; D not resolved. The CDR3 runs to 14 residues. Looked up from germline, CDR1 is SGHRS and CDR2 is YFSETQ. The V and J ends lost 0 bases and 7 bases respectively, with 8 bases between them.

The chain has TRBV6-1 and TRBJ2-1, with 7 bases identical to TRBD2. V shed 6 bases and J 7 bases; nucleotides not matched to a gene: 9. This CDR3 spans 14 amino acids. Per germline, CDR1 MNHNS and CDR2 SASEGT. This CDR3 reads CASRPGTGGNEQFF. DNA of the CDR3: TGTGCCAGCAGACCCGGGACCGGGGGGAATGAGCAGTTCTTC.

This clone came up a few times. V gene TRBV30 combines with J gene TRBJ2-7, with 14 bases fitting TRBD2. Trimming at V came to 4 bases and at J to 5 bases, leaving 25 bases not matched to a gene. This CDR3 comprises 21 residues. The germline CDR1 and CDR2 sequences are GTSNPN and SVGIG (reference sequence). CDR3 in DNA: TGTGCCTGGACCCCATCGTTTTATAAGGGGGTCCTGGGACTAGCGGGAGACGAGCAGTACTTC. Amino acid sequence: CAWTPSFYKGVLGLAGDEQYF.

V gene TRBV6-6 combines with J gene TRBJ1-4; weak D call: TRBD1 (6 bases). CDR3 length equals 14 residues. Trimming removed 8 bases from V and 1 base from J, with 11 bases in between. Germline V CDR1 and CDR2: MNHNY, SVGAGI (reference sequence). The CDR3 spells CASGKDRTNEKLFF. The DNA of the CDR3 is TGTGCCAGCGGCAAGGACAGAACTAATGAAAAACTGTTTTTT.

This clone has a single count. The J gene is TRBJ2-1, the V gene TRBV24-1, with 15 positions matching TRBD2. This CDR3 has 17 amino acids. J lost 7 bases, V lost 4 bases, and 7 bases had no gene match. CDR1 and CDR2 from the germline V gene are KGHDR and SFDVKD. CDR3 sequence (DNA): TGTGCCACCAGTGACCCAGGACTAGCGGGAGGGCCGAATGAGCAGTTCTTC. As protein: CATSDPGLAGGPNEQFF.

The V gene is TRBV28, the J gene TRBJ2-7; TRBD1 agrees at 8 bases. The CDR3 covers 13 residues. CDR1 is MDHEN and CDR2 is SYDVKM in the germline V gene. V was clipped by 6 bases and J by 1 base; unmatched bases: 2. The CDR3 bases are TGTGCCAGCAGCGGGACAGGATCCTACGAGCAGTACTTC. It translates to CASSGTGSYEQYF.

The rearrangement uses TRBV6-5 and TRBJ1-1, with 12 positions matching TRBD1. The CDR3 totals 14 residues. The germline V gene has CDR1 MNHEY and CDR2 SVGAGI. J lost 11 bases, V lost 6 bases, and 10 bases had no gene match. The CDR3 is CASSGGTGGTFAFF. The CDR3 DNA reads TGTGCCAGCAGCGGCGGGACAGGGGGCACGTTTGCTTTCTTT.